These T cell receptor beta chains were read from a single sample in a study of neurological immune-mediated disorders. One entry per CDR3 protein, called by TCRdb with MiXCR from the 5' RACE reads. This sample has tens of thousands of distinct CDR3 sequences; 13% to 15% occur once, and the top ten carry about a quarter. The source material was PBMCs. The receptor source for this set is a woman in her fifties or sixties with HTLV-1-associated myelopathy (HAM/TSP). Both conserved end residues are part of each CDR3. Each record gives: CDR3 DNA, CDR3 protein, J gene, clone size, D gene, V gene. The D gene is left open where the match is weak. A row's size may be missing; if present it is once, few, many or a size class.

cdr3_nt: TGCAGCGTTGCAGGGAGCTCCTACGAGCAGTACTTC
cdr3_aa: CSVAGSSYEQYF
j_call: TRBJ2-7
clone_size: many
d_call: NA
v_call: TRBV29-1

cdr3_nt: TGTGCCAGCAGCCCCCATGGGACGGTGTCCTACAATGAGCAGTTCTTC
cdr3_aa: CASSPHGTVSYNEQFF
j_call: TRBJ2-1
clone_size: many
d_call: NA
v_call: TRBV11-3

cdr3_nt: TGCGCCAGCGAGAGAGAGGGGAGAGAGACCCAGTACTTC
cdr3_aa: CASEREGRETQYF
j_call: TRBJ2-5
clone_size: many
d_call: NA
v_call: TRBV5-1

cdr3_nt: TGCAGTGCTAGGGGAGCGGGAGTCACAGATACGCAGTATTTT
cdr3_aa: CSARGAGVTDTQYF
j_call: TRBJ2-3
clone_size: many
d_call: TRBD2
v_call: TRBV20-1

cdr3_nt: TGTGCCAGCAGATTGGGGACAGGCAATTCACCCCTCTACTTC
cdr3_aa: CASRLGTGNSPLYF
j_call: TRBJ1-6
clone_size: NA
d_call: TRBD1
v_call: TRBV12-3/TRBV12-4

cdr3_nt: TGTGCCAGCAGTCGCAGGGGGATAGAGACCCAGTACTTC
cdr3_aa: CASSRRGIETQYF
j_call: TRBJ2-5
clone_size: many
d_call: TRBD1
v_call: TRBV6-5

cdr3_nt: TGTGCCATCAGTGAGTCCGCCTATGGCTACACCTTC
cdr3_aa: CAISESAYGYTF
j_call: TRBJ1-2
clone_size: many
d_call: NA
v_call: TRBV10-3

cdr3_nt: TGCAGTGCTAAGGTTTTGATTAATGAAAAACTGTTTTTT
cdr3_aa: CSAKVLINEKLFF
j_call: TRBJ1-4
clone_size: many
d_call: NA
v_call: TRBV20-1

cdr3_nt: TGTGCCAGCAGCCAGGGGGGGGGCCAGATAGGGAATGAGCAGTTCTTC
cdr3_aa: CASSQGGGQIGNEQFF
j_call: TRBJ2-1
clone_size: medium-sized
d_call: NA
v_call: TRBV3-1

cdr3_nt: TGTGCCAGCAGTCGGGACAGGGAGAGGCCCCAGCATTTT
cdr3_aa: CASSRDRERPQHF
j_call: TRBJ1-5
clone_size: NA
d_call: TRBD1
v_call: TRBV28

cdr3_nt: TGCGCCAGCAGCTTGGGGGTGGTCCCAGGGGGGAACACTGAAGCTTTCTTT
cdr3_aa: CASSLGVVPGGNTEAFF
j_call: TRBJ1-1
clone_size: many
d_call: TRBD1
v_call: TRBV5-1

cdr3_nt: TGTGCCAGCTCCACCCGTACAGAAGGGGTTGAAGCTTTCTTT
cdr3_aa: CASSTRTEGVEAFF
j_call: TRBJ1-1
clone_size: many
d_call: NA
v_call: TRBV18

cdr3_nt: TGCAGTGCTAGTTTCAGGGGCGACACTGAAGCTTTCTTT
cdr3_aa: CSASFRGDTEAFF
j_call: TRBJ1-1
clone_size: many
d_call: NA
v_call: TRBV20-1

cdr3_nt: TGTGCCAGTACCAACGAGGGGAGAAGTCAGCCCCAGCATTTT
cdr3_aa: CASTNEGRSQPQHF
j_call: TRBJ1-5
clone_size: many
d_call: NA
v_call: TRBV19

cdr3_nt: TGCGCCAGCAGCCGGGACGGTGGGCTCGAGCAGTACTTC
cdr3_aa: CASSRDGGLEQYF
j_call: TRBJ2-7
clone_size: many
d_call: NA
v_call: TRBV5-1

cdr3_nt: TGCAGTGCCCCTGGCCGGTTAAATAAAGAGACCCAGTACTTC
cdr3_aa: CSAPGRLNKETQYF
j_call: TRBJ2-5
clone_size: many
d_call: NA
v_call: TRBV20-1

cdr3_nt: TGTGCCAGCAGTTTAGCGTCTTGGGGGGCCCGCGGCACTGAAGCTTTCTTT
cdr3_aa: CASSLASWGARGTEAFF
j_call: TRBJ1-1
clone_size: medium-sized
d_call: NA
v_call: TRBV12-3/TRBV12-4

cdr3_nt: TGCAGTGCTAGAGATCAACGGGGAACCACTGAAGCTTTCTTT
cdr3_aa: CSARDQRGTTEAFF
j_call: TRBJ1-1
clone_size: many
d_call: NA
v_call: TRBV20-1

cdr3_nt: TGCAGTGCTATACCCTCAACAGGGGGTTACACTGAAGCTTTCTTT
cdr3_aa: CSAIPSTGGYTEAFF
j_call: TRBJ1-1
clone_size: NA
d_call: TRBD1
v_call: TRBV20-1

cdr3_nt: TGTGCCAGCAGTTTAAGGAAGGGGACTAGGGGGGAAAATGAGCAGTTCTTC
cdr3_aa: CASSLRKGTRGENEQFF
j_call: TRBJ2-1
clone_size: many
d_call: TRBD2
v_call: TRBV12-3/TRBV12-4

cdr3_nt: TGTGCCAGCAGCCCTCGGACAGGGGGCTACAGGCAGTACTTC
cdr3_aa: CASSPRTGGYRQYF
j_call: TRBJ2-7
clone_size: many
d_call: TRBD1
v_call: TRBV7-6

cdr3_nt: TGCAGTGCCATGGGACAGGGGCGAGAGACCCAGTACTTC
cdr3_aa: CSAMGQGRETQYF
j_call: TRBJ2-5
clone_size: many
d_call: TRBD1
v_call: TRBV20-1

cdr3_nt: TGTGCCAGCAGCTCATACGGGGGGGCCTACAATGAGCAGTTCTTC
cdr3_aa: CASSSYGGAYNEQFF
j_call: TRBJ2-1
clone_size: NA
d_call: TRBD2
v_call: TRBV7-3

cdr3_nt: TGCGCCAGCAGCCTGTACAGGGATAACTATGGCTACACCTTC
cdr3_aa: CASSLYRDNYGYTF
j_call: TRBJ1-2
clone_size: many
d_call: NA
v_call: TRBV5-1

cdr3_nt: TGTGCCAGCAGCCTACTGAACAACTATGGCTACACCTTC
cdr3_aa: CASSLLNNYGYTF
j_call: TRBJ1-2
clone_size: many
d_call: NA
v_call: TRBV5-8

cdr3_nt: TGCGCCAGCAGATCTCTAGGGGGGGGAGGCAATGAGCAGTTCTTC
cdr3_aa: CASRSLGGGGNEQFF
j_call: TRBJ2-1
clone_size: many
d_call: NA
v_call: TRBV5-1

cdr3_nt: TGTGCCAGCAGCCAAGTACTAGCGGGGAACAATGAGCAGTTCTTC
cdr3_aa: CASSQVLAGNNEQFF
j_call: TRBJ2-1
clone_size: many
d_call: TRBD2
v_call: TRBV4-2

cdr3_nt: TGTGCCACCAGCAGAGGCTCAGGGGGGGGCACTGAAGCTTTCTTT
cdr3_aa: CATSRGSGGGTEAFF
j_call: TRBJ1-1
clone_size: many
d_call: TRBD1
v_call: TRBV15